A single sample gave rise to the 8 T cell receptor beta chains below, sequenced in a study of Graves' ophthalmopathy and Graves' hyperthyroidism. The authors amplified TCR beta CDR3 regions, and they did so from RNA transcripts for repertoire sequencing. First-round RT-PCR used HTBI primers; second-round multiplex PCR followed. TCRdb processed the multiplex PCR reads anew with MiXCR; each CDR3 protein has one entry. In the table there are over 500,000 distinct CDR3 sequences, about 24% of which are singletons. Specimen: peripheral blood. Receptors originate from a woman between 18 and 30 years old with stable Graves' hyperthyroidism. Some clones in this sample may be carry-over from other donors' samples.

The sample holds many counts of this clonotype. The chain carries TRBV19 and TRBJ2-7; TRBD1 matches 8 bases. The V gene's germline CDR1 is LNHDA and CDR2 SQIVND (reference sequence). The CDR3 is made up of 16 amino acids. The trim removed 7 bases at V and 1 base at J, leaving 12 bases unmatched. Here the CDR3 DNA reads TGTGCCAGTAAGATCCGGGGCACAGGGGGATCCTACGAGCAGTACTTC. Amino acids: CASKIRGTGGSYEQYF.

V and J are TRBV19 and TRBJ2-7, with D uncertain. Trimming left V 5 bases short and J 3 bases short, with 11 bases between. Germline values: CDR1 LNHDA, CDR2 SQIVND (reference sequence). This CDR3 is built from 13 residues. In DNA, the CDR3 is TGTGCCAGTAGTCAATCGACACTCTACGAGCAGTACTTC. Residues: CASSQSTLYEQYF.

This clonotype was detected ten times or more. The CDR3 coding sequence is TGTGCCAGCAGCTCGCGGGACAGGGGTTCGCAGTACTTC. Translation: CASSSRDRGSQYF. The chain employs TRBV11-2 and TRBJ2-7; 10 nucleotides agree with TRBD1. Unmatched junction bases numbered 6, after V lost 4 bases and J lost 9 bases. The CDR3 sequence is 13 residues long. Germline V gives CDR1 SGHAT, CDR2 FQNNGV.

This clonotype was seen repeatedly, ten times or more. CDR3 in DNA: TGTGCCAGCACCGACAGAGCCTACGAGCAGTACTTC. Its translation: CASTDRAYEQYF. This chain links TRBV12-3 or TRBV12-4 with TRBJ2-7, with D tentatively TRBD1 (5 bases). The CDR3 loop spans 12 amino acids. The V and J ends lost 7 bases and 2 bases respectively, with 9 bases between them.

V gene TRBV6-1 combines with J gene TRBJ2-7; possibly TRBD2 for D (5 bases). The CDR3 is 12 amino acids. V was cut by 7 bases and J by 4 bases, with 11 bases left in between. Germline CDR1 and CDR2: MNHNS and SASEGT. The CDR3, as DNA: TGTGCCAGCAAGACAAGGACTTACGAGCAGTACTTC. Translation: CASKTRTYEQYF.

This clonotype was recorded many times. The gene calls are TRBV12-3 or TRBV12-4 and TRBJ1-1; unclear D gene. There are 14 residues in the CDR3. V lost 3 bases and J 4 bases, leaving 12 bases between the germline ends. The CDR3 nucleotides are TGTGCCAGCAGTTTCCAGCCAGGACTCACTGAAGCTTTCTTT. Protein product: CASSFQPGLTEAFF.

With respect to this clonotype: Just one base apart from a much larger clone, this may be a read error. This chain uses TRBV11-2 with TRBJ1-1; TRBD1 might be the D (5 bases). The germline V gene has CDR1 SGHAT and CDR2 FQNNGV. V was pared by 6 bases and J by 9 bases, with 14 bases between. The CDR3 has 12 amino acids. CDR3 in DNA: TGTGCCAGCAGACGTCGGGAGGGGCAAGCTTTCTTT. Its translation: CASRRREGQAFF.

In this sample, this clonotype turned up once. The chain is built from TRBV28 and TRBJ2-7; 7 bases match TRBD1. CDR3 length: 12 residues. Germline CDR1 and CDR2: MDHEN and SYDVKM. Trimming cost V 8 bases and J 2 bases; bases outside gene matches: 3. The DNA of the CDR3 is TGTGCCAGCGCCGACAGGGCCTACGAGCAGTACTTC. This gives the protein CASADRAYEQYF.